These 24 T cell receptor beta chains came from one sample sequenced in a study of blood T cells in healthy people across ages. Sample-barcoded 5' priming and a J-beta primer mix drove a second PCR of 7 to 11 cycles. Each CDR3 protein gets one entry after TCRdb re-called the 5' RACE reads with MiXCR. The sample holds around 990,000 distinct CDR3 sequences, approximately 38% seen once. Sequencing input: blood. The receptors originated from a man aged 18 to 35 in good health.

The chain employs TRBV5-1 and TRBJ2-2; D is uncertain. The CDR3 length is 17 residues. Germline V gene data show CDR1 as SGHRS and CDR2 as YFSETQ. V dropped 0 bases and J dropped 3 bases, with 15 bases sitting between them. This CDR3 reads CASSLERPLPDTGELFF. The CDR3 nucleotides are TGCGCCAGCAGCTTGGAACGGCCCCTTCCCGACACCGGGGAGCTGTTTTTT.

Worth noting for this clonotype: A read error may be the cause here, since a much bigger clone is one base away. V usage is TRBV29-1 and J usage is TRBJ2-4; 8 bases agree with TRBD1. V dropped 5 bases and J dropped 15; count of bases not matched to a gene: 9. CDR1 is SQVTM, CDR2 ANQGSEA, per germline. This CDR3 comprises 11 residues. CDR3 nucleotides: TGCAGCGTTTTCCTGACAGGGGCTCGGTACTTC. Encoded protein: CSVFLTGARYF.

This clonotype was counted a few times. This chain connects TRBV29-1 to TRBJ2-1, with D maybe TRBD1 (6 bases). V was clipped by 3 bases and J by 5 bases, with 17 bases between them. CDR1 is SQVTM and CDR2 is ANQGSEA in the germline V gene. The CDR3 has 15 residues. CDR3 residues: CSVEPRGRIHNEQFF. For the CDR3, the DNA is TGCAGCGTTGAGCCCAGGGGAAGGATTCACAATGAGCAGTTCTTC.

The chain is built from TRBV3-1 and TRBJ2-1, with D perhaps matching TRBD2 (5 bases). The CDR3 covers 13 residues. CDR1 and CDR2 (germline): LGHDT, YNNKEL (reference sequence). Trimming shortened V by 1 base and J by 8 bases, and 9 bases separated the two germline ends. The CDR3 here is CASSQAGTHEQFF. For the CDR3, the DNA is TGTGCCAGCAGCCAAGCGGGAACTCATGAGCAGTTCTTC.

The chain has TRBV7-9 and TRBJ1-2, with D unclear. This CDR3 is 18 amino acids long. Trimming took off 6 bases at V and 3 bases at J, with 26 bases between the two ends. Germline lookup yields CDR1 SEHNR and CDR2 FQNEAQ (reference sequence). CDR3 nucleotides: TGTGCCAGCAGTGAGGGAGAAGCAGGCCGAAATTCCTACTATGGCTACACCTTC. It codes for CASSEGEAGRNSYYGYTF.

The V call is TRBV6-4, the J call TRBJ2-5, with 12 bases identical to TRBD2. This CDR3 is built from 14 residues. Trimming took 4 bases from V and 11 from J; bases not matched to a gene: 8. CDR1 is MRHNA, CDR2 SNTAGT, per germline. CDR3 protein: CASSGLAGDGEQYF. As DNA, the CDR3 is TGTGCCAGCAGTGGACTAGCGGGGGATGGTGAGCAGTACTTC.

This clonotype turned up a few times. The CDR3 DNA follows: TGCAGCGTTCCACTGACAGGGGTGAGCTACAATGAGCAGTACTTC. Its translation: CSVPLTGVSYNEQYF. J is TRBJ2-7 and V is TRBV29-1, with TRBD1 matching over 8 bases. This CDR3 is built from 15 residues. The V and J ends lost 5 bases and 7 bases, in that order; junction bases with no gene match: 16. Germline V gene data show CDR1 as SQVTM and CDR2 as ANQGSEA.

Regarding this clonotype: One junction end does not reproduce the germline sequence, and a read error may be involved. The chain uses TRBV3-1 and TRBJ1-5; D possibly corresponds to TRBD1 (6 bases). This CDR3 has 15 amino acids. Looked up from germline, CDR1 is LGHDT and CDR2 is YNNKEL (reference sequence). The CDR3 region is CASIQDRFSNQPQHF. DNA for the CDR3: TGTGCCAGCATCCAAGACAGGTTTAGCAATCAGCCCCAGCATTTT.

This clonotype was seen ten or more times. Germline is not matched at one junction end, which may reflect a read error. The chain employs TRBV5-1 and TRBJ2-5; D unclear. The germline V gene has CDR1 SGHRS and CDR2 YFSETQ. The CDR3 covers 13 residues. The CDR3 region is CASSLDPQETQYF. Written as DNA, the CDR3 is TGTGCCAGCAGCTTAGATCCCCAAGAGACCCAGTACTTC.

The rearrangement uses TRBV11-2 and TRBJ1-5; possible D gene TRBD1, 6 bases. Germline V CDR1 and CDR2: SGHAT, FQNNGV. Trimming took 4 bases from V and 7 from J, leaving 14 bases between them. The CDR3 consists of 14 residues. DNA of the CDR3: TGTGCCAGCAGCTCAGCAGGGGTGGGCCAGCCCCAGCATTTT. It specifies CASSSAGVGQPQHF.

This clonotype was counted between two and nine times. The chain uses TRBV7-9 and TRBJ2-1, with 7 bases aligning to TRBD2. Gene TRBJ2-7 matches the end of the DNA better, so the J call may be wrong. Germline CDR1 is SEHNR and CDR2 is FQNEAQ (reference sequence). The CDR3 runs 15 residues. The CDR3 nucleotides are TGTGCCAGCAGCTTGAGCGGGGACTCCTACAATGAGCAGTACTTC. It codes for CASSLSGDSYNEQYF.

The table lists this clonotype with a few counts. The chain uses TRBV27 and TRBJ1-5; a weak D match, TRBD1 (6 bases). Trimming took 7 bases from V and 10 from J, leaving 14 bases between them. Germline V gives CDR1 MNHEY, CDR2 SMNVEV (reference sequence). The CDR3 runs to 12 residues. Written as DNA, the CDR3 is TGTGCCAGCACCACCGGGGGCAGACCCCAGCATTTT. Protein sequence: CASTTGGRPQHF.

This CDR3 is CASSMGQGARDTQYF. The CDR3 DNA is TGTGCCAGCAGTATGGGGCAGGGGGCAAGAGATACGCAGTATTTT. The gene calls are TRBV7-9 and TRBJ2-3; 8 nucleotides align to TRBD1. The CDR3 covers 15 residues. The germline gives CDR1 SEHNR, CDR2 FQNEAQ (reference sequence). The junction had 10 bases not matched to a gene; V was cut back by 6 bases and J by 5 bases.

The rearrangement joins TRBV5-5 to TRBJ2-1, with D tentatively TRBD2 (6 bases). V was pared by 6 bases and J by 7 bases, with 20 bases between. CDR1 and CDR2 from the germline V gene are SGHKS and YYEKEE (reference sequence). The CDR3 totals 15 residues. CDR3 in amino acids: CASTPTREQFNEQFF. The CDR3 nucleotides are TGTGCCAGCACCCCGACCCGGGAGCAGTTTAATGAGCAGTTCTTC.

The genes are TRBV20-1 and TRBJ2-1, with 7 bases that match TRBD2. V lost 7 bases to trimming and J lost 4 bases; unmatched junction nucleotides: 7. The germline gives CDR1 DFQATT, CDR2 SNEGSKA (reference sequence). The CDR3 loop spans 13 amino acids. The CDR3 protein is CSVVSGAYNEQFF. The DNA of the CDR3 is TGCAGTGTAGTGAGCGGGGCATACAATGAGCAGTTCTTC.

The DNA of the CDR3 is TGTGCCAGCACAGACAGGGAGGAAGATACGCAGTATTTT. This translates into CASTDREEDTQYF. The chain uses TRBV2 and TRBJ2-3; TRBD1 might be the D (7 bases). The CDR3 has 13 amino acids. Per the germline V gene, CDR1 is SNHLY and CDR2 is FYNNEI. V lost 7 bases to trimming and J lost 5 bases, with 13 bases between them. Full variable domain (remainder filled in from reference TRBV2 and TRBJ2-3): EPEVTQTPSHQVTQMGQEVILRCVPISNHLYFYWYRQILGQKVEFLVSFYNNEISEKSEIFDDQFSVERPDGSNFTLKIRSTKLEDSAMYFCASTDREEDTQYFGPGTRLTVL.

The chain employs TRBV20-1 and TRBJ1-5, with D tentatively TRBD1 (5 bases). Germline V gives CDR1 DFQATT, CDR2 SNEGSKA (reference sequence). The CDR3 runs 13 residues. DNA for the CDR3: TGCAGCAAATCAGGGAGTGGAAATCAGCCCCAGCATTTT. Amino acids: CSKSGSGNQPQHF.

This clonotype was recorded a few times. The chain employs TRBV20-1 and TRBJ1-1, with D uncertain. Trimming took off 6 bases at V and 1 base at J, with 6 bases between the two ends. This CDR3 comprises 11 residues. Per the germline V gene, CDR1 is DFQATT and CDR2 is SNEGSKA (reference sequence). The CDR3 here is CSAYRNTEAFF. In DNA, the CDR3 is TGCAGTGCATACCGGAACACTGAAGCTTTCTTT.

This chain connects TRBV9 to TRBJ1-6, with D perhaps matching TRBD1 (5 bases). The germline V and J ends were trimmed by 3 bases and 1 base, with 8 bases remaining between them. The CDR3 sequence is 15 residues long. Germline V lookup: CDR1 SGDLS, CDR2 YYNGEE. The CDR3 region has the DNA TGTGCCAGCAGCGACGGGGGATCCTATAATTCACCCCTCCACTTT. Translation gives CASSDGGSYNSPLHF.

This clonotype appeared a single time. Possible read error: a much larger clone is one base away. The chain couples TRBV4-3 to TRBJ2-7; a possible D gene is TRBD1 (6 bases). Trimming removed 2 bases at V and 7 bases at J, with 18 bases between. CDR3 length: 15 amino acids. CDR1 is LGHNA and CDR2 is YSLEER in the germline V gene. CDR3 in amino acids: CASSQRDKYLDEQYF. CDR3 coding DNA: TGCGCCAGCAGCCAAAGGGACAAATATTTGGATGAGCAGTACTTC.

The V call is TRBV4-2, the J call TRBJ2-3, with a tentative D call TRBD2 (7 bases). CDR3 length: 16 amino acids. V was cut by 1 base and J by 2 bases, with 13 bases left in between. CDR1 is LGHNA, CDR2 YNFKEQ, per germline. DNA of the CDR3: TGTGCCAGCAGCCAAGTTGGGGGGGGGGCCACAGATACGCAGTATTTT. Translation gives CASSQVGGGATDTQYF.

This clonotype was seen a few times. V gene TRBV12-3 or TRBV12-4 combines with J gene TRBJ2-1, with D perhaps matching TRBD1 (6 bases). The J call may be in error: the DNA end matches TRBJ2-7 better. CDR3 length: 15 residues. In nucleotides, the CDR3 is TGTGCCAGCGCCAAAGACAGGAGCTCCTACAATGAGCAGTACTTC. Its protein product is CASAKDRSSYNEQYF.

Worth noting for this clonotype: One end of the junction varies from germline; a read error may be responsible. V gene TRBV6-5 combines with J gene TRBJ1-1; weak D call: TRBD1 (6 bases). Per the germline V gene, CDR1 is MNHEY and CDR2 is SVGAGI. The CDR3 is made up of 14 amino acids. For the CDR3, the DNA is TGTGCCAGCAGTTACTCGGGGGGCAGGAATGAAGTTTTCTTT. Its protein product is CASSYSGGRNEVFF.

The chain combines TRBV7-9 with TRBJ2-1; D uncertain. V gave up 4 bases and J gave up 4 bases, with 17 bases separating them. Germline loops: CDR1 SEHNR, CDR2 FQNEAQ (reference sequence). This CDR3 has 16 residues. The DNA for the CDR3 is TGTGCCAGCAGCTCAAACCCCGGTAATCCTTACAATGAGCAGTTCTTC. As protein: CASSSNPGNPYNEQFF.